Sequencing of this T cell receptor beta chain was carried out in a study of blood T cell repertoires in COVID-19. Produced via immunoSEQ multiplex PCR; TCRdb's table is partial and in-frame only. The sample carries 300,000 to 350,000 clones, approximately 83% recorded once. Germline CDR1 is LNHDA and CDR2 is SQIVND (reference sequence). There are 17 residues in the CDR3. V shed 7 bases, J shed 0 bases, and the junction held 11 bases outside the gene matches. The sequence derives from a man aged 25-45 years who had recovered from COVID-19. The chain recombines TRBV19 with TRBJ1-3; 8 bases align to TRBD1. The sample was PBMCs or T cells enriched from blood (not recorded which). The CDR3 DNA reads TGTGCCAGTACCGCCGAAAGAACAGGGGGCTCTGGAAACACCATATATTTT. Translation: CASTAERTGGSGNTIYF.